This paragraph reports one T cell receptor beta chain. The CDR3 totals 16 residues. The germline CDR1 and CDR2 sequences are LGHDT and YNNKEL (reference sequence). V was clipped by 0 bases and J by 9 bases, with 15 bases between them. Only in-frame clones appear in the TCRdb table, and some are missing; sequencing was by immunoSEQ multiplex PCR. Among 150,000 to 250,000 clones listed, 82% were seen once. This sample was taken from a study of blood T cell repertoires in COVID-19. The sequenced material came from PBMCs or T cells enriched from blood (not recorded which). J is TRBJ1-6 and V is TRBV3-1 (or the pseudogene TRBV3-2); D is unclear. This TCR derives from a man between 35 and 55 years old who had recovered from COVID-19. The CDR3 DNA sequence: TGTGCCAGCAGCCAAGAGGGCCGGGAGGGCGGTTCACCCCTCCACTTT. Protein product: CASSQEGREGGSPLHF.